Reported below is one T cell receptor beta chain. The data were obtained in a study of blood T cell repertoires in COVID-19. Overall study: Nucleic acid was either cDNA or gDNA, and it came from T cells, B-cell-depleted T cells, or PBMCs.

CDR1 and CDR2 from the germline V gene are SEHNR and FQNEAQ (reference sequence). The CDR3 has 15 amino acids. V lost 3 bases and J lost 5; bases outside the gene matches: 5. Data came from immunoSEQ multiplex PCR; TCRdb stores just in-frame clones and leaves some out. The table shows approximately 320,000 clones, with 75% to 85% occurring only once. The chain recombines TRBV7-9 with TRBJ2-1; 9 bases match TRBD1. The receptor comes from a human donor in a cohort sampled during active COVID-19. The sample taken for sequencing was peripheral blood. The CDR3 loop is CASSFRQGDNNEQFF. As DNA, the CDR3 is TGTGCCAGCAGCTTTCGACAGGGGGACAACAATGAGCAGTTCTTC.